This TCR beta chain was documented in a study (dated by TCRdb to 2013 to 2016). About the investigation overall: Whether tumor-infiltrating Tregs in breast cancer are recruited from blood Tregs or converted in situ from other CD4+ T cell subsets was tested.

Full-length TCR variable regions were amplified by 5' RACE PCR using constant-region reverse primers, and then by semi-nested PCR using Nested Universal Primer A. Using the ReliaPrep RNA Cell Miniprep System, total RNA was extracted, and the SMARTer RACE 5'/3' Kit was then used to reverse transcribe the RNA into 5'RACE-ready cDNA. Full-length TCR alpha and beta libraries were barcoded with multiplex adaptors and sequenced on an Illumina MiSeq. Concerning the study's data processing: For each of nine subset-tissue groups, sequencing data from the five patients were pooled, and the groups were compared by unsupervised clustering of TCR gene usage. The Morisita-Horn index was used to calculate repertoire similarity, with shared sequences weighted by how much each contributed to each repertoire. The raw public data were reprocessed by TCRdb itself: fastp quality trimming at Q25, MiXCR clonotype calling, in-frame beta chains only. Records with the same CDR3 protein are collapsed into one entry carrying the most frequent genes and DNA. The V and J calls follow TCRdb's processing rather than the paper's. This sample holds more than 8,000 distinct CDR3 sequences; approximately 24% were observed only once. The ten biggest clones cover roughly 3.2% of the sample.

Taken from the germline V gene (reference sequence), the CDR1 and CDR2 loops are DFQATT and SNEGSKA. Spanning cysteine to phenylalanine, the CDR3 consists of 14 amino acids. The entry retains the CDR3 DNA only, 42 bases that are in frame from base 1. V is cut back by 6 bases and J by 4 bases, with 6 bases in the junction unmatched. Within its sample, this clonotype is medium-sized (0.01 to 0.1%). Its specific antigen is unknown. Within one base of it there is no much larger clone, and no base qualities were kept. Results the study describes overall, beyond this receptor: In terms of TCR gene usage, tumor memory CD4+ T cells clustered together with blood and lymph node memory CD4+ cells, as well as with lymph node naive CD4+ cells. Validation in the larger cohort was restricted to a single TCR beta V-J rearrangement rather than whole repertoires. Tumor-infiltrating Treg TCR alpha and beta sequences overlapped most with tumor naive CD4+ T cells, then with blood naive CD4+ T cells.

Cells that were CD4+CD25+CD127-/low were isolated as Tregs. Tregs, naive and memory CD4+ T cells from tumor, blood and ipsilateral draining lymph nodes of roughly 5 breast cancer patients underwent full-length TCR alpha and beta sequencing. Ficoll density gradient centrifugation was used to isolate mononuclear cells from either lymph nodes or roughly 50 ml of peripheral blood. FACS confirmed that the sorted cell populations were more than 90% pure. The receptor was isolated from a female donor with breast cancer. The sample was Tregs sorted from blood. The rearranged chain carries TRBV20-1 and TRBJ2-1; the central 10 bases match TRBD2. CDR3 sequence: CSAQTSGKYNEQFF. The DNA sequence is as follows: TGCAGTGCACAAACTAGCGGGAAATACAATGAGCAGTTCTTC.